This T cell receptor (beta chain) was sequenced in a study of blood T cells in healthy people across ages. Broader study findings: Age showed a roughly linear inverse relationship with TCR beta diversity per million T cells. It was found that TCR beta diversity correlated strongly with the percentage of naive T cells.

For the second PCR, which ran for about 7 to 12 cycles, a sample-barcoded 5' primer and a J-beta primer mix were used. A minimum of 2.5 million CDR3-containing paired-end reads was obtained for each sample. From the 5' RACE reads, TCRdb called clonotypes with MiXCR, one entry per CDR3 protein. The sample contains about 590,000 distinct CDR3 sequences, approximately 30% of which appear only once. Per germline, CDR1 MDHEN and CDR2 SYDVKM. V dropped 3 bases and J dropped 2 bases, with 16 bases sitting between them. CDR3 length equals 16 residues. Note on this clonotype: Its antigen remains unknown. A much larger clone lies one base from this, so it may be a read error.

The chain uses TRBV28 and TRBJ2-5; D gene unclear. The source material was blood. This TCR derives from a woman older than 75 in good health. The DNA for the CDR3 is TGTGCCAGCAGTTTTCTCGGTTTCGCGTGGCAAGAGACCCAGTACTTC. Encoded protein: CASSFLGFAWQETQYF.